This TCR beta chain emerged from a study of cytotoxic CD8 clonotypes in ibrutinib-treated CLL. Overall study: Across the patients, 11 were relapsed/refractory, roughly 14 treatment-naive and approximately 18 IGHV unmutated. Response samples came after a median about 11 months of treatment, range 6 to 36.

General observations from the study: Patients had baseline clonality above age-matched healthy donors, and this clonality moved with circulating CD8+ T-cell counts. Clonality increased with ibrutinib response but returned toward baseline at progression.

Measured with immunoSEQ multiplex PCR; TCRdb has only the in-frame clones, and not every one. The sample includes some 160,000 clones, more than 65% seen only once; the top ten take approximately 2%. The germline V gene encodes CDR1 SNHLY and CDR2 FYNNEI. The CDR3 is made up of 14 amino acids. The V and J ends lost 6 bases and 5 bases respectively, with 16 bases between them. A remark on this clone: Its matching antigen is unknown.

The source of this sequence is a human donor with chronic lymphocytic leukemia. This chain connects TRBV2 to TRBJ1-1, with a possible D match to TRBD1 (6 bases). The sequencing used PBMCs, collected after 12 months of ibrutinib treatment. As DNA, the CDR3 is TGTGCCAGCAGCCTGGGGGGGGCGAGAACTGAAGCTTTCTTT. This gives the protein CASSLGGARTEAFF. The variable domain in full, with the rest retrieved from reference TRBV2 and TRBJ1-1, is EPEVTQTPSHQVTQMGQEVILRCVPISNHLYFYWYRQILGQKVEFLVSFYNNEISEKSEIFDDQFSVERPDGSNFTLKIRSTKLEDSAMYFCASSLGGARTEAFFGQGTRLTVV.